The 13 T cell receptor beta chains listed next were all sequenced from one sample in a study of PD-1 blockade in classical Hodgkin lymphoma. Profiling relied on immunoSEQ multiplex PCR, and the TCRdb table lists in-frame clones only, not all of them. The sample consists of about 23,000 clones, roughly two thirds of them appearing once. Each patient's relapse followed autologous stem cell transplantation, and brentuximab vedotin exposure varied. The source material was peripheral blood mononuclear cells (PBMCs), sampled at baseline. The source of these receptors is a human donor with classical Hodgkin lymphoma.

This clone was counted once. The chain links TRBV28 to TRBJ2-7, with a weak D call TRBD2 (5 bases). V dropped 8 bases and J dropped 4 bases, with 9 bases sitting between them. CDR3 length equals 11 residues. CDR1 and CDR2 (germline): MDHEN, SYDVKM. The CDR3 protein is CASEGLYEQYF. The DNA for the CDR3 is TGTGCCAGCGAAGGACTTTACGAGCAGTACTTC.

This clone has only one observation. This chain links TRBV7-9 with TRBJ2-2; D is ambiguous. There are 17 residues in the CDR3. Germline assignment: CDR1 SEHNR and CDR2 FQNEAQ (reference sequence). V lost 4 bases and J lost 0, with 15 bases in between. CDR3 region: CASSYPAVRPNTGELFF. The CDR3 DNA sequence: TGTGCCAGCAGCTATCCGGCGGTAAGGCCGAACACCGGGGAGCTGTTTTTT.

The chain joins TRBV20-1 to TRBJ2-3; the D is unclear. The CDR3 contains 11 residues. Per germline, CDR1 DFQATT and CDR2 SNEGSKA (reference sequence). V gave up 2 bases and J gave up 3 bases, with 3 bases separating them. DNA of the CDR3: TGCAGTGCTAGAAGGACAGATACGCAGTATTTT. Protein sequence: CSARRTDTQYF.

The V call is TRBV29-1, the J call TRBJ2-1; 8 nucleotides align to TRBD2. The CDR3 runs 17 residues. Germline assignment: CDR1 SQVTM and CDR2 ANQGSEA. The V and J ends lost 7 bases and 7 bases, in that order; junction bases with no gene match: 21. The CDR3 region is CSALSSGSDLRWNEQFF. In nucleotides, the CDR3 is TGCAGCGCCCTATCTAGCGGGTCCGACCTGCGATGGAATGAGCAGTTCTTC.

CDR3 bases: TGTGCCAGCAAAGACAGGGGCACAGATACGCAGTATTTT. Protein sequence: CASKDRGTDTQYF. The chain joins TRBV6-1 to TRBJ2-3; 7 bases fit TRBD1. CDR1 MNHNS and CDR2 SASEGT come from the germline V gene. The J segment lost 1 base and the V segment lost 7 bases, leaving 2 bases of the junction unmatched. This CDR3 has 13 residues.

The chain carries TRBV19 and TRBJ1-2; the D gene is possibly TRBD1 (5 bases). Germline CDR1 reads LNHDA; CDR2 reads SQIVND (reference sequence). CDR3 length: 12 residues. V was pared by 10 bases and J by 5 bases, with 14 bases between. DNA for the CDR3: TGTGCCACGTACAGGAGTTGGTATGGCTACACCTTC. Translation gives CATYRSWYGYTF.

The genes are TRBV29-1 and TRBJ2-1; 7 bases map to TRBD1. This CDR3 region has 10 residues. The germline V gene encodes CDR1 SQVTM and CDR2 ANQGSEA. V dropped 8 bases and J dropped 9; count of bases not matched to a gene: 4. The CDR3 sequence is CSLWDSEQFF. The CDR3 region has the DNA TGCAGCCTATGGGACAGTGAGCAGTTCTTC.

The chain recombines TRBV10-3 with TRBJ2-3, with 10 bases lining up with TRBD1. Trimming at V came to 9 bases and at J to 3 bases, leaving 3 bases not matched to a gene. The CDR3 covers 13 residues. CDR1 is ENHRY, CDR2 SYGVKD, per germline. The CDR3 reads CAMGGQGTDTQYF. Here the CDR3 DNA reads TGTGCCATGGGGGGACAGGGGACAGATACGCAGTATTTT.

There are a few counts of this clone. This sequence joins TRBV6-5 and TRBJ1-1; D is undetermined. CDR1 and CDR2 (germline): MNHEY, SVGAGI. The CDR3 contains 14 residues. The germline V and J ends were trimmed by 4 bases and 1 base, with 10 bases remaining between them. CDR3 sequence (DNA): TGTGCCAGCAGTTTCGGACGAGAGAACACTGAAGCTTTCTTT. Protein product: CASSFGRENTEAFF.

The rearrangement joins TRBV6-5 to TRBJ2-7; 10 bases line up with TRBD1. CDR3 length equals 11 residues. CDR1 MNHEY and CDR2 SVGAGI come from the germline V gene. The CDR3 sequence is CASMGQGNFLV. CDR3 DNA sequence: TGTGCCAGCATGGGACAGGGGAATTTTCTTGTC.

The chain employs TRBV7-2 and TRBJ2-1, with 7 bases fitting TRBD1. The CDR3 has 14 amino acids. The J segment lost 0 bases and the V segment lost 11 bases, leaving 7 bases of the junction unmatched. Germline loops: CDR1 SGHTA, CDR2 FQGNSA. The CDR3, as DNA: TGTGCCGGGTTACAGGGGAGCTCCTACAATGAGCAGTTCTTC. Translated, it gives CAGLQGSSYNEQFF.

This clone has only one observation. This chain connects TRBV28 to TRBJ1-1; tentatively, D is TRBD1 (5 bases). The length of the CDR3 is 13 residues. V shed 0 bases and J shed 11 bases, with 13 bases lying between them. In germline, CDR1 is MDHEN, CDR2 SYDVKM. The chain's CDR3 is CASSLWGGARAFF. As DNA, the CDR3 is TGTGCCAGCAGTTTATGGGGGGGAGCTAGGGCTTTCTTT.

This clone was seen a few times. V and J are TRBV4-1 and TRBJ1-4; 7 bases match TRBD1. The germline gives CDR1 MGHRA, CDR2 YSYEKL. The CDR3 has 17 amino acids. The J segment lost 0 bases and the V segment lost 4 bases, leaving 8 bases of the junction unmatched. The chain's CDR3 is CASSRDGQDATNEKLFF. In DNA form, the CDR3 reads TGCGCCAGCAGCCGAGACGGACAGGACGCAACTAATGAAAAACTGTTTTTT.